The present T cell receptor (beta chain) was sequenced within a study of spatial heterogeneity in lung cancer. TCRdb reprocessed the 5' RACE reads with MiXCR, giving one entry per CDR3 protein. Of about 20,000 distinct CDR3 sequences listed, around 15% are singletons. CDR3 length equals 13 residues. Looked up from germline, CDR1 is SGHRS and CDR2 is YFSETQ. Trimming left V 5 bases short and J 9 bases short, with 15 bases between. Note on this clonotype: Its antigen remains unidentified.

Notes on the study in general: Tumoral mutation counts were tracked by counts of expanded intratumoral alpha and beta TCRs. The recorded estimate of tumor T cell coverage is around 7% for alpha chains and about 13% for beta chains.

Stated time point: sample taken at primary tumor resection. Untreated early-stage non-small cell lung cancer patients, over 55 in total, were the donors. The origin of this receptor is a female donor with early-stage non-small cell lung cancer. Sequencing was performed on lung tumor tissue, taken at surgery. The chain is built from TRBV5-1 and TRBJ2-1; possible D gene TRBD2, 6 bases. DNA of the CDR3: TGCGCCAGCAGAGGAGGGGTGGAGACTGAGCAGTTCTTC. It codes for CASRGGVETEQFF.